These 30 T cell receptor beta chains originate from one sample sequenced in a study of cytomegalovirus exposure and HLA in healthy donors. The PCR ran on 60 Vbeta and 13 Jbeta primers. This table comes from immunoSEQ multiplex PCR, and its TCRdb copy is limited to in-frame clones, with some not included. The profile shows 100,000 to 150,000 clones, around 84% of them singletons. Material: PBMCs. Receptor source: a man aged 50-59 years in good health and CMV-seronegative.

J is TRBJ1-1 and V is TRBV4-3; 10 bases are shared with TRBD1. This CDR3 has 16 residues. From germline, CDR1 is LGHNA and CDR2 YSLEER. V lost 4 bases, J lost 0 bases, and 5 bases stayed unmatched. CDR3 sequence reads: CASSLGTGALNTEAFF. Written as DNA, the CDR3 is TGCGCCAGCAGCCTAGGGACAGGGGCCTTGAACACTGAAGCTTTCTTT.

The chain recombines TRBV5-4 with TRBJ1-1, with D maybe TRBD1 (6 bases). The V and J ends lost 1 base and 1 base respectively, with 11 bases between them. The CDR3 totals 15 residues. Germline CDR1 reads SGHNT; CDR2 reads YYREEE (reference sequence). The CDR3 loop is CASSLPGQPNTEAFF. DNA for the CDR3: TGTGCCAGCAGCTTGCCCGGACAGCCGAACACTGAAGCTTTCTTT. Full variable domain (remainder filled in from reference TRBV5-4 and TRBJ1-1): ETGVTQSPTHLIKTRGQQVTLRCSSQSGHNTVSWYQQALGQGPQFIFQYYREEENGRGNFPPRFSGLQFPNYSSELNVNALELDDSALYLCASSLPGQPNTEAFFGQGTRLTVV.

CDR3 bases: TGTGCCAGCAGCTTTAACTCCTATAATTCACCCCTCCACTTT. Protein sequence: CASSFNSYNSPLHF. The genes are TRBV7-3 and TRBJ1-6; D remains ambiguous. CDR3 size: 14 residues. Germline CDR1 is SGHTA and CDR2 is FQGTGA. V was clipped by 3 bases and J by 0 bases, with 3 bases between them.

Note on this clone: An end of the junction does not agree with germline; a read error may underlie this. V gene TRBV7-7 combines with J gene TRBJ2-5; D perhaps matches TRBD1 (5 bases). The J call could be wrong; TRBJ2-7 is a better fit for the DNA end. The CDR3 consists of 13 residues. Germline V gene data show CDR1 as SSHAT and CDR2 as FNYEAQ (reference sequence). The CDR3 region has the DNA TGTGCTAGCAGCTTGTTCATTCAGGGCGAGCAGTACTTC. Encoded protein: CASSLFIQGEQYF.

CDR3 DNA sequence: TGTGCCAGCACCGAGACACCTCTGAACACTGAAGCTTTCTTT. Residues: CASTETPLNTEAFF. V gene TRBV27 combines with J gene TRBJ1-1; D gene ambiguous. Trimming cost V 7 bases and J 0 bases, with 12 bases left between them. The CDR3 consists of 14 residues. The V gene's germline CDR1 is MNHEY and CDR2 SMNVEV (reference sequence).

This clone was recorded once. The rearrangement links TRBV7-9 to TRBJ2-7; no clear D gene. Looked up from germline, CDR1 is SEHNR and CDR2 is FQNEAQ (reference sequence). The CDR3 totals 13 residues. V was cut by 1 base and J by 1 base, with 5 bases left in between. The CDR3 DNA sequence: TGTGCCAGCAGCTTAGTGCGGTCCTACGAGCAGTACTTC. Residues: CASSLVRSYEQYF.

The rearrangement links TRBV27 to TRBJ1-1; maybe TRBD1 (5 bases). The CDR3 is made up of 14 amino acids. CDR1 is MNHEY and CDR2 is SMNVEV in the germline V gene (reference sequence). V was clipped by 6 bases and J by 5 bases, with 16 bases between them. The CDR3 coding sequence is TGTGCCAGCAGAGAGGGGAGGGGCGGAACTGAAGCTTTCTTT. It is translated as CASREGRGGTEAFF.

The chain carries TRBV6-1 and TRBJ2-7; TRBD2 matches 8 bases. Per the germline V gene, CDR1 is MNHNS and CDR2 is SASEGT. This CDR3 spans 15 amino acids. The J segment lost 2 bases and the V segment lost 4 bases, leaving 7 bases of the junction unmatched. Written as DNA, the CDR3 is TGTGCCAGCAGTGGCGAGCGGGGGTTACCCTACGAGCAGTACTTC. Protein: CASSGERGLPYEQYF.

The chain uses TRBV4-1 and TRBJ1-1, with D possibly TRBD1 on 6 matching bases. CDR1 and CDR2 from the germline V gene are MGHRA and YSYEKL. The CDR3 length is 13 residues. Between the trimmed V and J ends, which lost 6 bases and 4 bases, there was a span of 12 bases. For the CDR3, the DNA is TGCGCCAGCAGACTTGACAGGAGCACTGAAGCTTTCTTT. Translated: CASRLDRSTEAFF.

The chain joins TRBV27 to TRBJ2-1; 13 nucleotides match TRBD2. Germline assignment: CDR1 MNHEY and CDR2 SMNVEV (reference sequence). The CDR3 is 17 amino acids. The V gene end was trimmed by 2 bases and the J gene end by 4 bases; junction bases not matched to a gene: 5. This CDR3 is CASSLQPGLAGYNEQFF. The DNA for the CDR3 is TGTGCCAGCAGTTTACAGCCGGGACTAGCGGGGTACAATGAGCAGTTCTTC.

The V call is TRBV25-1, the J call TRBJ1-2; D remains unclear. Germline lookup yields CDR1 MGHDK and CDR2 SYGVNS. This CDR3 comprises 13 residues. V was pared by 2 bases and J by 0 bases, with 4 bases between. Written as DNA, the CDR3 is TGTGCCAGCAGTGAACCAGCTAACTATGGCTACACCTTC. This gives the protein CASSEPANYGYTF.

The rearrangement joins TRBV15 to TRBJ1-5; unclear D gene. From germline, CDR1 is LNHNV and CDR2 YYDKDF (reference sequence). The germline V and J ends were trimmed by 0 bases and 6 bases, with 3 bases remaining between them. This CDR3 has 12 residues. The CDR3 DNA sequence: TGTGCCACCAGCAGAGATCGTCAGCCCCAGCATTTT. Amino acids: CATSRDRQPQHF.

This clone occurred a few times. Additional DNA sequences in this sample encode the identical CDR3. The V and J genes are TRBV5-1 and TRBJ2-7, with 8 bases identical to TRBD1. J lost 4 bases, V lost 3 bases, and 3 bases had no gene match. Germline CDR1 reads SGHRS; CDR2 reads YFSETQ. The CDR3 has 13 residues. The CDR3 loop reads CASSSTGGYEQYF. The CDR3 DNA follows: TGCGCCAGCAGCTCCACAGGGGGTTACGAGCAGTACTTC.

This chain uses TRBV6-5 with TRBJ1-2; TRBD1 matches at 9 bases. Germline assignment: CDR1 MNHEY and CDR2 SVGAGI. This CDR3 is 14 amino acids long. V was clipped by 2 bases and J by 14 bases; unmatched bases: 12. CDR3 loop: CASSYPGTGMGETF. Written as DNA, the CDR3 is TGTGCCAGCAGTTACCCCGGGACAGGGATGGGCGAGACCTTC.

Comment on this clone: One junction end disagrees with the germline gene, perhaps due to a read error. Other nucleotide sequences from this sample produce the same CDR3. V gene TRBV6-5 combines with J gene TRBJ2-7; 8 nucleotides match TRBD2. This CDR3 contains 14 residues. From germline, CDR1 is MNHEY and CDR2 SVGAGI. Here the CDR3 reads CASSYGGGPYEQYF. Here the CDR3 DNA reads TGTGCCAGTAGTTACGGGGGGGGGCCCTACGAGCAGTACTTC.

The chain uses TRBV10-3 and TRBJ2-5, with D perhaps TRBD1 (5 bases). The end of the DNA is better explained by TRBJ2-7, so the J call may be wrong. Germline V gives CDR1 ENHRY, CDR2 SYGVKD. This CDR3 region has 15 residues. The CDR3 reads CAISESIQGTYEQYF. CDR3 sequence (DNA): TGTGCCATCAGTGAGTCGATTCAGGGTACCTACGAGCAGTACTTC.

This clone came up a few times. The V gene is TRBV27, the J gene TRBJ2-7; weak D call: TRBD1 (6 bases). This CDR3 is built from 15 residues. Germline loops: CDR1 MNHEY, CDR2 SMNVEV (reference sequence). V was trimmed by 5 bases and J by 3 bases, leaving 17 bases between them. CDR3 sequence reads: CASSKDSLGDYEQYF. The CDR3, as DNA: TGTGCCAGCAGTAAGGACAGCCTTGGGGACTACGAGCAGTACTTC.

The V and J genes are TRBV7-8 and TRBJ1-2, with TRBD1 as a possible D gene (6 bases). Trimming removed 5 bases from V and 2 bases from J, with 9 bases in between. CDR3 length: 13 amino acids. Germline assignment: CDR1 SGHVS and CDR2 FQNEAQ. CDR3 sequence: CASSPDRNYGYTF. CDR3 DNA sequence: TGTGCCAGCAGCCCCGACAGGAACTATGGCTACACCTTC.

This rearrangement joins TRBV18 to TRBJ2-7; 7 bases align to TRBD1. This CDR3 is 16 amino acids long. CDR1 is KGHSH, CDR2 LQKENI, per germline. Losses at the gene ends were 0 bases for V and 2 bases for J; bases not matched to a gene: 7. The CDR3 DNA sequence: TGTGCCAGCTCACCACCCTTACAGGGGAGCCCCTACGAGCAGTACTTC. The encoded protein is CASSPPLQGSPYEQYF.

The genes are TRBV30 and TRBJ1-3, with D perhaps TRBD1 (6 bases). V shed 0 bases and J shed 2 bases, with 11 bases lying between them. Germline CDR1 reads GTSNPN; CDR2 reads SVGIG (reference sequence). The CDR3 covers 15 residues. This CDR3 is CAWSVVAGAGNTIYF. DNA for the CDR3: TGTGCCTGGAGTGTAGTGGCAGGGGCTGGAAACACCATATATTTT.

This chain connects TRBV13 to TRBJ1-1, with D perhaps matching TRBD1 (5 bases). Germline CDR1 PRHDT, CDR2 FYEKMQ (reference sequence). The CDR3 spans 13 residues. Trimming removed 6 bases at V and 0 bases at J, with 8 bases between. The CDR3 DNA reads as TGTGCCAGCAGTTGGGGCATGAACACTGAAGCTTTCTTT. It is translated as CASSWGMNTEAFF.

This chain links TRBV27 with TRBJ2-1; 8 bases are shared with TRBD1. This CDR3 spans 15 amino acids. The V segment lost 3 bases and the J segment 7 bases; nucleotides outside the gene matches: 8. Germline V gene sequence: CDR1 MNHEY, CDR2 SMNVEV (reference sequence). CDR3 sequence: CASSFDGQGKNEQFF. CDR3 sequence (DNA): TGTGCCAGCAGTTTCGATGGACAGGGTAAGAATGAGCAGTTCTTC.

V is TRBV18 and J is TRBJ1-4, with 8 nucleotides matching TRBD1. Looked up from germline, CDR1 is KGHSH and CDR2 is LQKENI. After removal of 1 base from V and 7 bases from J, the junction contained 2 bases not matched to a gene. The CDR3 runs 14 residues. CDR3 nucleotide sequence: TGTGCCAGCTCACCACGACAGGGGCGTGAAAAACTGTTTTTT. It yields the protein CASSPRQGREKLFF.

V and J are TRBV18 and TRBJ1-1; TRBD1 agrees at 8 bases. This CDR3 spans 14 amino acids. The germline gives CDR1 KGHSH, CDR2 LQKENI. The trim removed 3 bases at V and 2 bases at J, leaving 2 bases unmatched. The CDR3 region is CASSPGQGNTEAFF. CDR3 bases: TGTGCCAGCTCACCTGGACAGGGAAACACTGAAGCTTTCTTT.

The rearrangement uses TRBV7-8 and TRBJ1-2; 7 bases are a match to TRBD1. There are 12 residues in the CDR3. V was clipped by 5 bases and J by 8 bases; unmatched bases: 5. CDR1 is SGHVS, CDR2 FQNEAQ, per germline. The CDR3 loop is CASSGQERGYTF. CDR3 nucleotide sequence: TGTGCCAGCAGCGGACAGGAGAGGGGCTACACCTTC.

Only a few counts were recorded for this clone. V gene TRBV6-1 combines with J gene TRBJ2-7; 7 bases map to TRBD2. The CDR3 has 14 amino acids. With V trimmed by 7 bases and J by 4 bases, 10 bases remained unmatched. Per the germline V gene, CDR1 is MNHNS and CDR2 is SASEGT. CDR3 bases: TGTGCCAGCACCAGGAGGGAGGGAGGGTACGAGCAGTACTTC. It specifies CASTRREGGYEQYF.

The chain combines TRBV29-1 with TRBJ2-7, with D tentatively TRBD1 (5 bases). The length of the CDR3 is 13 residues. From germline, CDR1 is SQVTM and CDR2 ANQGSEA. V dropped 1 base and J dropped 4 bases, with 11 bases sitting between them. The CDR3 DNA sequence: TGCAGCGTTGAAGGGACACTACCTTACGAGCAGTACTTC. Residues: CSVEGTLPYEQYF.

Only one count was recorded for this clone. The V and J genes are TRBV19 and TRBJ1-1, with D maybe TRBD1 (6 bases). V lost 7 bases and J 4 bases, leaving 16 bases between the germline ends. The CDR3 totals 14 residues. Germline lookup yields CDR1 LNHDA and CDR2 SQIVND (reference sequence). CDR3 nucleotide sequence: TGTGCCAGTATCGGGACACGGCCTCCCACTGAAGCTTTCTTT. Translation gives CASIGTRPPTEAFF. The whole variable domain, filled in from reference TRBV19 and TRBJ1-1, reads DGGITQSPKYLFRKEGQNVTLSCEQNLNHDAMYWYRQDPGQGLRLIYYSQIVNDFQKGDIAEGYSVSREKKESFPLTVTSAQKNPTAFYLCASIGTRPPTEAFFGQGTRLTVV.

CDR3 sequence (DNA): TGCGCCAGCAGCCAGAACCCGGGACAGGCTAATGAAAAACTGTTTTTT. Its translation is CASSQNPGQANEKLFF. The V call is TRBV4-3, the J call TRBJ1-4; 8 bases agree with TRBD1. Germline lookup yields CDR1 LGHNA and CDR2 YSLEER. J lost 3 bases, V lost 3 bases, and 6 bases had no gene match. This CDR3 region has 16 residues.

The chain combines TRBV7-2 with TRBJ2-1; the match to TRBD2 covers 12 bases. CDR1 is SGHTA, CDR2 FQGNSA, per germline. The CDR3 length is 17 residues. The V segment lost 1 base and the J segment 6 bases; nucleotides outside the gene matches: 7. This CDR3 is CASSLVPSGGAFNEQFF. Here the CDR3 DNA reads TGTGCCAGCAGCTTAGTTCCTAGCGGGGGGGCCTTCAATGAGCAGTTCTTC.